This T cell receptor beta chain was identified during a study of blood T cell repertoires in COVID-19. Looked up from germline, CDR1 is SEHNR and CDR2 is FQNEAQ (reference sequence). V dropped 8 bases and J dropped 0 bases, with 22 bases sitting between them. CDR3 size: 17 residues. The assay was immunoSEQ multiplex PCR, and TCRdb's table has in-frame clones only and misses some. The sample lists about 220,000 clones; 83% were seen once. J is TRBJ2-5 and V is TRBV7-9; tentative D call: TRBD1 (7 bases). Sequencing input: PBMCs or T cells enriched from blood (not recorded which). The source of this sequence is a woman in her forties or fifties who had been exposed to COVID-19. CDR3 nucleotide sequence: TGTGCCAGCCCTCAAGACGGGGGACAGCCTGACCAAGAGACCCAGTACTTC. Protein sequence: CASPQDGGQPDQETQYF.